The rows below give T cell receptor beta chains drawn from one sample of a study of radiotherapy plus CTLA-4 blockade in lung cancer. The assay was immunoSEQ multiplex PCR, and TCRdb's table has in-frame clones only and misses some. The table shows about 38,000 clones, with about 73% occurring only once. The specimen comprised peripheral blood, sampled from a patient treated with radiotherapy plus ipilimumab. The receptors shown here come from a human donor with non-small cell lung cancer who had stable disease on radiotherapy plus ipilimumab. Both conserved end residues are part of each CDR3. D genes are given only for firm matches. Not all rows give a size; the values are once, few, many and, for expanded clones, a class.

abundance	v_gene	d_gene	j_gene	CDR3nt	CDR3aa
NA	TRBV25-1	NA	TRBJ1-5	TGTGCCAGCAGTGCGAGCGGCAATCAGCCCCAGCATTTT	CASSASGNQPQHF
once	TRBV4-3	NA	TRBJ2-3	TGCGCCAGCAGCCAAGCACTAGCTGTCACAGATACGCAGTATTTT	CASSQALAVTDTQYF
few	TRBV5-4	TRBD2	TRBJ2-1	TGTGCCAGCAGGTTGACTAGCGGGGTCTACAATGAGCAGTTCTTC	CASRLTSGVYNEQFF
few	TRBV6-6	TRBD1	TRBJ2-7	TGTGCCAGCAGTTACAGAGGGACAGCCTACGAGCAGTACTTC	CASSYRGTAYEQYF
NA	TRBV7-6	NA	TRBJ2-7	TGTGCCAGCAGCTTAGCGTACACTTACGAGCAGTACTTC	CASSLAYTYEQYF
once	TRBV12-2	NA	TRBJ2-2	TGTGCAAGTCGCTTAAGGGGGTGTCGGGGGAACACCGGGGAGCTGTTTTTT	CASRLRGCRGNTGELFF
NA	TRBV2	NA	TRBJ1-2	TGTGCCAGCAGTGAGACCAAGGGAGGGGGGGGCTACACCTTC	CASSETKGGGGYTF
NA	TRBV9	TRBD1	TRBJ2-5	TGTGCCAGCAGCGTGGACAGGGGGAAAGAGACCCAGTACTTC	CASSVDRGKETQYF
NA	TRBV11-2	TRBD2	TRBJ2-5	TGTGCCAGCAGCTTATACGGGGGGGGCTCCGGAGAGACCCAGTACTTC	CASSLYGGGSGETQYF
few	TRBV18	NA	TRBJ1-2	TGTGCCAGCTCATCTGGAGGGGTAGTTGGTGGCTACACCTTC	CASSSGGVVGGYTF
once	TRBV19	NA	TRBJ1-4	TGTGCCAGTAGCCCCTTTGGGAAGGCAACTAATGAAAAACTGTTTTTT	CASSPFGKATNEKLFF